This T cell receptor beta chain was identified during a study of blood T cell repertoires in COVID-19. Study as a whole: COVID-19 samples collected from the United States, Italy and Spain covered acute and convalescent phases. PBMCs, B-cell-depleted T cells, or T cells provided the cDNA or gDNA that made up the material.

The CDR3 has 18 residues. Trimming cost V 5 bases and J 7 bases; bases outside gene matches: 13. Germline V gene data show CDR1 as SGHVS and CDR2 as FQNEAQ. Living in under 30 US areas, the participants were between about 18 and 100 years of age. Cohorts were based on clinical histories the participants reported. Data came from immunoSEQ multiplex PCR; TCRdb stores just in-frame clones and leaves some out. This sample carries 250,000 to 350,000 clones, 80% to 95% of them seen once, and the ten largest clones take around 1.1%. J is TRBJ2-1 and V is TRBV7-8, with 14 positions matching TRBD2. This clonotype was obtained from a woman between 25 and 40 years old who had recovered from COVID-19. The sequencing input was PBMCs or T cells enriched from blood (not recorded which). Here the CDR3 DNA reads TGTGCCAGCAGCGAATCTTCAGGGGGACTAGCGGGAGCAAATGAGCAGTTCTTC. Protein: CASSESSGGLAGANEQFF.